Listed below are T cell receptor beta chains from one sample, sequenced in a study of T-cell memory formation after mild COVID-19. A single record per CDR3 protein comes from TCRdb applying MiXCR to the 5' RACE reads. Of roughly 40,000 distinct CDR3 sequences in the sample, 7.3% were seen once. The sequenced sample was PBMCs or a T cell subset sorted from them (not recorded which). The receptors were sampled from a young man who had mild COVID-19 (a few samples of this study predate the infection). Cell type and time point are not known. Each CDR3 is given with its conserved first and last residue. D genes are given only for firm matches. Size is stated for part of the rows, as once, few or many counts, or as a class when the clone is expanded.

cdr3_nt,cdr3_aa,d_call,v_call,clone_size,j_call
TGTGCCAGCAGCCTCAACCAGGGGACTGAAGCTTTCTTT,CASSLNQGTEAFF,-,TRBV3-1,few,TRBJ1-1
TGTGCCAGCAGCTTAGGGGGGGATCAGCCCCAGCATTTT,CASSLGGDQPQHF,-,TRBV7-2,few,TRBJ1-5
TGTGCCAGCTCACCGGGCCAAGAGACCCAGTACTTC,CASSPGQETQYF,-,TRBV18,many,TRBJ2-5
TGTGCCAGCACCGCTCTCGCGGGGGGCTACAATGAGCAGTTCTTC,CASTALAGGYNEQFF,TRBD2,TRBV27,-,TRBJ2-1
TGTGCCAGTAGTAAGGCGGACCAAGAGACCCAGTACTTC,CASSKADQETQYF,-,TRBV19,few,TRBJ2-5
TGCAGTGCTAGAGTGGGTTCCGGGACAGGGGGCTACAATGAGCAGTTCTTC,CSARVGSGTGGYNEQFF,TRBD1,TRBV20-1,-,TRBJ2-1
TGTGCCAGCAGCGCAGACAGCAACTCCTACAATGAGCAGTTCTTC,CASSADSNSYNEQFF,-,TRBV7-2,-,TRBJ2-1
TGTGCCAGCCCCTCCGGGCTAACAAACACCGGGGAGCTGTTTTTT,CASPSGLTNTGELFF,-,TRBV7-9,-,TRBJ2-2
TGCAGTGCTAGGGATGGGATCTCCAATGAGCAGTTCTTC,CSARDGISNEQFF,-,TRBV20-1,few,TRBJ2-1
TGTGCCAGCAGACGGGACCTCAGGGAGGAGACCCAGTACTTC,CASRRDLREETQYF,-,TRBV7-6,few,TRBJ2-5
TGTGCCAGCAGCTTAGTAGTGCGGGAGACCCAGTACTTC,CASSLVVRETQYF,-,TRBV7-2,few,TRBJ2-5
TGTGCCAGCAGAGCGGGGGGGCGTGGAGGGGAGACCCAGTACTTC,CASRAGGRGGETQYF,TRBD2,TRBV2,few,TRBJ2-5
TGTGCCACCAGCAGAGAAGCGCAAGACTATGGCTACACCTTC,CATSREAQDYGYTF,-,TRBV15,once,TRBJ1-2
TGTGCCAGCAGCTTGGAAGGATTACTCGTTCGGAGGCGCGCTAACTATGGCTACACCTTC,CASSLEGLLVRRRANYGYTF,-,TRBV7-8,many,TRBJ1-2
TGTGCCAGCAGTTACTACAGGATTTACGAGCAGTACTTC,CASSYYRIYEQYF,-,TRBV12-3/TRBV12-4,many,TRBJ2-7
TGTGCCATCAGGCCCCCGGACTTCCAAGAGACCCAGTACTTC,CAIRPPDFQETQYF,-,TRBV10-3,-,TRBJ2-5
TGCAGTGCCAACAGGGTGGGGGAGACCCAGTACTTC,CSANRVGETQYF,-,TRBV20-1,many,TRBJ2-5
TGTGCCAGCACCCTCGGGGTGGGGGAGGGCTATGGCTACACCTTC,CASTLGVGEGYGYTF,-,TRBV7-2,-,TRBJ1-2